These T cell receptor beta chains were read from a single sample in a study of blood T cell repertoires in COVID-19. The repertoire was sequenced with immunoSEQ multiplex PCR; TCRdb's copy has only in-frame clones and lacks some. The sample contains fewer than 300,000 clones, approximately 81% of which appear only once. The sequenced material came from peripheral blood. These receptors were obtained from a woman between 18 and 29 years old with acute or convalescent COVID-19. Each CDR3 is given with its conserved first and last residue. Fields, in order: CDR3 length, clone size, V gene, J gene, D gene, CDR3 protein, CDR3 DNA. D genes are given only for firm matches. Only part of the rows carry a size: once, few, many, or a class if the clone is expanded.

len: 18; abundance: NA; v_gene: TRBV4-3; j_gene: TRBJ1-6; d_gene: NA; CDR3aa: CASSNTTSGSRPHSPLHF; CDR3nt: TGCGCCAGCAGCAACACCACATCGGGGTCACGCCCTCATTCACCCCTCCACTTT
len: 15; abundance: NA; v_gene: TRBV5-1; j_gene: TRBJ2-1; d_gene: NA; CDR3aa: CASSLVREFDNEQFF; CDR3nt: TGCGCCAGCAGCTTGGTTCGGGAGTTCGACAATGAGCAGTTCTTC
len: 16; abundance: NA; v_gene: TRBV6-5; j_gene: TRBJ1-1; d_gene: NA; CDR3aa: CASSYSSGTSRGEAFF; CDR3nt: TGTGCCAGCAGTTACTCGAGCGGGACCTCAAGGGGTGAAGCTTTCTTT
len: 14; abundance: NA; v_gene: TRBV5-1; j_gene: TRBJ1-1; d_gene: TRBD1; CDR3aa: CASSTGGLNTEAFF; CDR3nt: TGCGCCAGCAGTACAGGGGGCCTGAACACTGAAGCTTTCTTT
len: 12; abundance: few; v_gene: TRBV6-2/TRBV6-3; j_gene: TRBJ1-1; d_gene: NA; CDR3aa: CASSSLSTEAFF; CDR3nt: TGTGCCAGCAGTTCACTGTCGACTGAAGCTTTCTTT
len: 16; abundance: NA; v_gene: TRBV27; j_gene: TRBJ2-7; d_gene: NA; CDR3aa: CASSPPVSSAIYEQYF; CDR3nt: TGTGCCAGCAGCCCGCCCGTCTCTAGCGCGATCTACGAGCAGTACTTC
len: 12; abundance: NA; v_gene: TRBV7-9; j_gene: TRBJ2-7; d_gene: NA; CDR3aa: CASQGGDYEQYF; CDR3nt: TGTGCCAGCCAAGGAGGGGACTACGAGCAGTACTTC
len: 16; abundance: NA; v_gene: TRBV6-5; j_gene: TRBJ2-1; d_gene: TRBD1; CDR3aa: CASSYSRTGGTNEQFF; CDR3nt: TGTGCCAGCAGTTACTCGCGGACAGGGGGTACGAATGAGCAGTTCTTC
len: 13; abundance: NA; v_gene: TRBV30; j_gene: TRBJ2-5; d_gene: NA; CDR3aa: CAWSVQGGETQYF; CDR3nt: TGTGCCTGGAGTGTGCAGGGGGGAGAGACCCAGTACTTC
len: 20; abundance: NA; v_gene: TRBV14; j_gene: TRBJ2-7; d_gene: TRBD2; CDR3aa: CASSQTGSSGKSRGSYEQYF; CDR3nt: TGTGCCAGCAGCCAAACGGGGTCTAGCGGGAAATCAAGGGGGTCCTACGAGCAGTACTTC
len: 13; abundance: NA; v_gene: TRBV6-5; j_gene: TRBJ2-5; d_gene: NA; CDR3aa: CASSYDTKETQYF; CDR3nt: TGTGCCAGCAGTTACGACACCAAAGAGACCCAGTACTTC
len: 15; abundance: NA; v_gene: TRBV28; j_gene: TRBJ1-6; d_gene: TRBD1; CDR3aa: CASSTIGQGDSPLHF; CDR3nt: TGTGCCAGCAGTACAATTGGACAGGGGGATTCACCCCTCCACTTT
len: 18; abundance: once; v_gene: TRBV2; j_gene: TRBJ2-7; d_gene: TRBD1; CDR3aa: CASRGTGPPDYLPYEQYF; CDR3nt: TGTGCCAGCAGAGGGACAGGGCCTCCAGATTATCTTCCCTACGAGCAGTACTTC
len: 13; abundance: few; v_gene: TRBV12-5; j_gene: TRBJ1-2; d_gene: NA; CDR3aa: CASGLDQGYGYTF; CDR3nt: TGTGCTAGTGGTTTGGACCAGGGGTATGGCTACACCTTC
len: 15; abundance: NA; v_gene: TRBV10-3; j_gene: TRBJ2-3; d_gene: TRBD1; CDR3aa: CAISPGQGRTDTQYF; CDR3nt: TGTGCCATCAGTCCGGGACAGGGGAGGACAGATACGCAGTATTTT